A single sample is the source of the 15 T cell receptor beta chains below, sequenced in a study of shared clonotypes between healthy human individuals. Profiled with immunoSEQ multiplex PCR; TCRdb holds only in-frame clones, not every one. Among about 1.5 million clones listed, over 95% were seen once. Sequences were obtained from naive CD4+ T cells sorted from blood. Subset described: CD45RA+ positively selected. These TCRs come from a man aged 25 to 40 in good health.

The chain carries TRBV6-5 and TRBJ2-2; TRBD1 aligns across 7 bases. This CDR3 is 14 amino acids long. Trimming cost V 5 bases and J 12 bases; bases outside gene matches: 12. Germline V CDR1 and CDR2: MNHEY, SVGAGI. In DNA, the CDR3 is TGTGCCAGCAGTCGGACAGGCTCTCACCCGAAGCTGTTTTTT. This encodes CASSRTGSHPKLFF.

This clone was seen only once. The sample carries other DNA sequences with the same CDR3. V usage is TRBV29-1 and J usage is TRBJ2-2; D ambiguous. The length of the CDR3 is 12 residues. The V gene's germline CDR1 is SQVTM and CDR2 ANQGSEA. Trimming took 6 bases from V and 5 from J, leaving 10 bases between them. DNA of the CDR3: TGCAGCGTCCTAACTGGGACCGGGGAGCTGTTTTTT. Translating it yields CSVLTGTGELFF.

The chain combines TRBV2 with TRBJ1-1; D not resolved. The germline V and J ends were trimmed by 7 bases and 0 bases, with 12 bases remaining between them. The germline CDR1 and CDR2 sequences are SNHLY and FYNNEI. The CDR3 contains 14 residues. CDR3: CASKVQQLNTEAFF. The CDR3 bases are TGTGCCAGCAAAGTACAGCAACTGAACACTGAAGCTTTCTTT.

This chain connects TRBV7-2 to TRBJ2-1, with 8 positions matching TRBD2. Germline CDR1 reads SGHTA; CDR2 reads FQGNSA. Losses at the gene ends were 2 bases for V and 5 bases for J; bases not matched to a gene: 5. This CDR3 region has 15 residues. This CDR3 reads CASSLRSGMNNEQFF. In DNA form, the CDR3 reads TGTGCCAGCAGCTTACGTAGCGGGATGAACAATGAGCAGTTCTTC.

The genes are TRBV7-9 and TRBJ2-7; 7 bases line up with TRBD2. Looked up from germline, CDR1 is SEHNR and CDR2 is FQNEAQ (reference sequence). The V gene end was trimmed by 4 bases and the J gene end by 0 bases; junction bases not matched to a gene: 6. The CDR3 spans 15 residues. The DNA of the CDR3 is TGTGCCAGCAGCTCAACTAGCGCCTCCTCCTACGAGCAGTACTTC. Translation: CASSSTSASSYEQYF. The complete variable domain, with remaining parts taken from reference TRBV7-9 and TRBJ2-7, reads DTGVSQNPRHKITKRGQNVTFRCDPISEHNRLYWYRQTLGQGPEFLTYFQNEAQLEKSRLLSDRFSAERPKGSFSTLEIQRTEQGDSAMYLCASSSTSASSYEQYFGPGTRLTVT.

The V and J genes are TRBV1 and TRBJ2-1; the tabulated D call, TRBD2, remains unverified against the DNA. TRBV1 is given as a pseudogene. CDR3 length: 22 amino acids. The CDR3 here is CTTQGDKGSSGRAKGFYNEQFF. The DNA of the CDR3 is TGCACCACCCAGGGGGATAAGGGATCCAGCGGGAGGGCCAAGGGGTTTTACAATGAGCAGTTCTTC.

The chain couples TRBV28 to TRBJ2-1; TRBD2 aligns across 9 bases. Germline assignment: CDR1 MDHEN and CDR2 SYDVKM. CDR3 length equals 15 residues. V dropped 2 bases and J dropped 9; count of bases not matched to a gene: 8. The CDR3 sequence: CASSLGQREVVEQFF. The DNA for the CDR3 is TGTGCCAGCAGTTTAGGGCAGCGGGAGGTGGTTGAGCAGTTCTTC. The whole variable domain, filled in from reference TRBV28 and TRBJ2-1, reads DVKVTQSSRYLVKRTGEKVFLECVQDMDHENMFWYRQDPGLGLRLIYFSYDVKMKEKGDIPEGYSVSREKKERFSLILESASTNQTSMYLCASSLGQREVVEQFFGPGTRLTVL.

The V and J genes are TRBV2 and TRBJ2-7; 10 bases are a match to TRBD1. Trimming took 6 bases from V and 5 from J; bases not matched to a gene: 13. The germline CDR1 and CDR2 sequences are SNHLY and FYNNEI. The CDR3 runs 16 residues. CDR3 region: CASRLTPGTGVNEQYF. The CDR3 region has the DNA TGTGCCAGCAGGCTCACCCCCGGGACAGGGGTCAACGAGCAGTACTTC.

The V call is TRBV9, the J call TRBJ2-1; TRBD2 aligns across 10 bases. The junction had 16 bases not matched to a gene; V was cut back by 4 bases and J by 0 bases. Germline CDR1 reads SGDLS; CDR2 reads YYNGEE. The CDR3 totals 20 residues. CDR3 in DNA: TGTGCCAGCAGCCTACAGCTGGCTAGCGGGAGTAGAGGCTCCTACAATGAGCAGTTCTTC. Translation gives CASSLQLASGSRGSYNEQFF.

V and J are TRBV15 and TRBJ2-2, with D possibly TRBD2 on 6 matching bases. V lost 4 bases to trimming and J lost 2 bases, with 14 bases between them. The CDR3 has 16 amino acids. Germline CDR1 LNHNV, CDR2 YYDKDF (reference sequence). The CDR3 nucleotides are TGTGCCACCAGCACCCCATATAGCGGAAACACCGGGGAGCTGTTTTTT. Residues: CATSTPYSGNTGELFF.

The chain recombines TRBV2 with TRBJ1-5, with no clear D. The V gene lost 3 bases and the J gene lost 1 base, with 7 bases spanning the gap. Germline V gives CDR1 SNHLY, CDR2 FYNNEI. This CDR3 comprises 14 residues. DNA for the CDR3: TGTGCCAGCAGTGAGCTGGACAGCAATCAGCCCCAGCATTTT. This sequence encodes CASSELDSNQPQHF.

The V gene is TRBV18, the J gene TRBJ2-7; tentative D call: TRBD1 (6 bases). The CDR3 totals 15 residues. V was cut by 1 base and J by 2 bases, with 12 bases left in between. Germline V gives CDR1 KGHSH, CDR2 LQKENI. The CDR3 DNA reads TGTGCCAGCTCACCACGAGGACAGAGCACCTACGAGCAGTACTTC. Protein product: CASSPRGQSTYEQYF.

The chain carries TRBV28 and TRBJ1-2; D may be TRBD1 (6 bases). The CDR3 loop spans 15 amino acids. V gave up 1 base and J gave up 4 bases, with 13 bases separating them. Germline CDR1 reads MDHEN; CDR2 reads SYDVKM. The CDR3 nucleotides are TGTGCCAGCAGTTTATCAGACAGGAGACGCTATGGCTACACCTTC. Protein sequence: CASSLSDRRRYGYTF.

V and J are TRBV19 and TRBJ2-1, with 11 bases identical to TRBD2. Germline lookup yields CDR1 LNHDA and CDR2 SQIVND (reference sequence). The CDR3 sequence is 13 residues long. J gave up 4 bases and V 10 bases, and 3 bases lay outside the gene matches. CDR3 in DNA: TGTGCCACCGGGACTAGCGGATACAATGAGCAGTTCTTC. Translated: CATGTSGYNEQFF.

The chain joins TRBV27 to TRBJ2-6; 9 nucleotides match TRBD1. CDR1 MNHEY and CDR2 SMNVEV come from the germline V gene (reference sequence). The CDR3 runs 18 residues. Trimming took 6 bases from V and 0 from J; bases not matched to a gene: 9. The CDR3 sequence: CASSKTGTGSSGANVLTF. DNA of the CDR3: TGTGCCAGCAGCAAAACCGGGACAGGGAGCTCTGGGGCCAACGTCCTGACTTTC.